This T cell receptor beta chain appears in the sequencing data of a study of blood T cell repertoires in COVID-19 (dated by TCRdb to the early 2020s). A note on the overall study: Samples covering the acute and convalescent phases of COVID-19 were provided by collaborators in the United States, Italy and Spain. The prospective study material was composed of cDNA or gDNA derived from T cells, B-cell-depleted T cells, or PBMCs. Subjects who had been exposed to COVID-19, were actively infected with it, or had recovered from it provided the deeply sampled blood TCRbeta repertoires that made up the dataset. The repertoires were released in a freely available public database intended as a resource for research on the immune response to SARS-CoV-2. The samples were drawn from the first 160 participants of the ongoing ImmuneRACE study and from over 950 subjects provided by 6 global collaborators. The sample metadata nearly always contained a de-identified subject ID, COVID-19 status, age in years and sex. Where available, HLA class I and class II types were taken from metadata supplied by the sample provider and were not determined by assay-based typing. The research as a whole found: The amount of clinical and demographic metadata varied by source and participant and was provided uncurated.

The immunoSEQ Assay, a bias-controlled multiplex PCR, was used to amplify TCRbeta CDR3 regions from genomic DNA. Regarding the original processing steps: Within the assay, amplification of reference gene primers was used to estimate how many nucleated cells each sample contained. To quantify the absolute abundance of each unique TCRbeta CDR3 rearrangement, sequence reads were collapsed and filtered. For each sample, productive Simpson clonality was calculated by taking the square root of Simpson's diversity index across productive rearrangements. TCRdb retrieved this table from immuneACCESS and kept in-frame rearrangements only. Not all clones are present; in checked studies, unresolved V genes account for under half, and no reason is known for the remainder. V, J and clone size are those of that table, while D and trimming were read from the DNA. The sample yields about 83,000 clones; about 88% were counted once. Roughly 15% of the sample is taken by the ten largest.

With respect to this clone: There is no known antigen for this receptor. No clone much larger than this one lies a single base away; base qualities are absent.

Whole blood was collected in K2EDTA tubes by collaborating institutions according to the institutions' own protocols. For TCRbeta analysis, collaborators shipped samples in one of three forms: frozen whole blood, isolated PBMCs, or DNA extracted from either of those sample types. V and J lose 4 bases and 2 bases, and a span of 16 bases separates them. The germline V gene specifies SGDLS as CDR1 and YYNGEE as CDR2. The CDR3 sequence holds 16 residues, the cysteine and phenylalanine included. The retained sequence is limited to the CDR3, 48 bases, with the frame set at the first base. Source material: peripheral blood. This TCR came from a woman over 75 with active or convalescent COVID-19. The chain is encoded by TRBV9 joined to TRBJ1-3; the D gene lacks a confident call. Here is the DNA: TGTGCCAGCAGCAAAGAGGCAGAAACCCCTGGAAACACCATATATTTT. Translated, this gives CASSKEAETPGNTIYF.